This T cell receptor beta chain came from a study of blood T cell repertoires in COVID-19. Study as a whole: The analysed material was cDNA or gDNA that came from T cells, B-cell-depleted T cells, or PBMCs.

Between the trimmed V and J ends, which lost 5 bases and 2 bases, there was a span of 9 bases. Germline CDR1 and CDR2: MNHEY and SMNVEV (reference sequence). The CDR3 runs 13 residues. As originally analysed: Nucleated cell counts were estimated from reference gene primer amplification. The table came from immunoSEQ multiplex PCR; TCRdb's copy has only in-frame clones and leaves some out. That table gives V, J and clone size, and the DNA gave D and trimming. The table lists 70,000 or so clones, roughly 84% of them singletons. The clonotype was recovered from a woman aged 18-35 years with acute or convalescent COVID-19. The chain couples TRBV27 to TRBJ1-2; D is possibly TRBD1 (5 bases). The sample consisted of peripheral blood. For the CDR3, the DNA is TGTGCCAGCAGTCCCCAGGGAAACTATGGCTACACCTTC. It encodes CASSPQGNYGYTF.